Below are 26 T cell receptor beta chains sequenced from a single sample in a study of PD-1 blockade in classical Hodgkin lymphoma. The assay was immunoSEQ multiplex PCR, and TCRdb's table has in-frame clones only and misses some. The table shows tens of thousands of clones, with approximately 90% occurring only once. Time point given: newly diagnosed, previously untreated cHL patient sample. Sequenced material: peripheral blood mononuclear cells (PBMCs). The origin of the receptors is a human donor with classical Hodgkin lymphoma.

The chain carries TRBV5-8 and TRBJ2-6, with a tentative D call TRBD2 (5 bases). Germline V gene sequence: CDR1 SGHTS, CDR2 YDEGEE. Between the trimmed V and J ends, which lost 4 bases and 2 bases, there was a span of 10 bases. This CDR3 is built from 15 residues. The CDR3 DNA follows: TGTGCCAGCAGCGCCACGGGGACTGGGGCCAACGTCCTGACTTTC. Residues: CASSATGTGANVLTF. Drawing the rest from reference TRBV5-8 and TRBJ2-6, the complete variable domain is EAGVTQSPTHLIKTRGQQATLRCSPISGHTSVYWYQQALGLGLQFLLWYDEGEERNRGNFPPRFSGRQFPNYSSELNVNALELEDSALYLCASSATGTGANVLTFGAGSRLTVL.

The gene calls are TRBV28 and TRBJ2-7; no definite D call. The CDR3 covers 13 residues. With 5 bases removed from V and 6 bases from J, the gap between germline ends came to 14 bases. Germline V gene lookup returns CDR1 MDHEN and CDR2 SYDVKM. The CDR3 here is CASSNKWLGEQYV. The CDR3 nucleotides read TGTGCCAGCAGTAACAAGTGGTTGGGCGAGCAGTACGTC.

CDR3 DNA sequence: TGTGCCAGCACCCCCCAGGGGGGGAACACTGAAGCTTTCTTT. Its translation is CASTPQGGNTEAFF. This chain uses TRBV6-5 with TRBJ1-1; 7 nucleotides agree with TRBD1. CDR3 size: 14 residues. V was clipped by 7 bases and J by 1 base; unmatched bases: 6. Germline V gives CDR1 MNHEY, CDR2 SVGAGI.

The genes are TRBV5-1 and TRBJ2-1, with D tentatively TRBD2 (5 bases). V was shortened by 3 bases and J by 8 bases, with 9 bases between the two germline ends. Germline-derived CDR1 and CDR2 are SGHRS and YFSETQ. The CDR3 contains 12 residues. The CDR3, as DNA: TGCGCCAGCAGCTCCGGAGGCTATGAGCAGTTCTTC. Protein: CASSSGGYEQFF.

In DNA, the CDR3 is TGTGCCAGCAGTTTCGCTCAACCGACGGGTGAAAAACTGTTTTTT. Amino acids: CASSFAQPTGEKLFF. The gene calls are TRBV27 and TRBJ1-4, with D unresolved. CDR1 and CDR2 from the germline V gene are MNHEY and SMNVEV (reference sequence). This CDR3 spans 15 amino acids. V lost 3 bases to trimming and J lost 7 bases, with 15 bases between them.

The chain employs TRBV15 and TRBJ2-3; 8 bases are a match to TRBD1. Germline values: CDR1 LNHNV, CDR2 YYDKDF (reference sequence). The junction had 5 bases not matched to a gene; V was cut back by 2 bases and J by 4 bases. The CDR3 runs 15 residues. CDR3 in amino acids: CATSRSGQGSDTQYF. DNA of the CDR3: TGTGCCACCAGCAGATCAGGACAGGGTTCAGATACGCAGTATTTT.

V is TRBV18 and J is TRBJ2-5; D is perhaps TRBD1 (6 bases). The CDR3 has 15 residues. The germline V and J ends were trimmed by 4 bases and 4 bases, with 16 bases remaining between them. Germline lookup yields CDR1 KGHSH and CDR2 LQKENI. CDR3 DNA: TGTGCCAGCTCACGCAACAGGGAATCGGCAGAGACCCAGTACTTC. Translated: CASSRNRESAETQYF.

The gene calls are TRBV9 and TRBJ1-1; D is ambiguous. The V and J ends lost 4 bases and 1 base respectively, with 8 bases between them. The CDR3 contains 13 residues. The germline V gene encodes CDR1 SGDLS and CDR2 YYNGEE. CDR3 nucleotides: TGTGCCAGCAGCATCACACAGAACACTGAAGCTTTCTTT. As protein: CASSITQNTEAFF. Looking up the rest from reference TRBV9 and TRBJ1-1 gives the full variable domain: DSGVTQTPKHLITATGQRVTLRCSPRSGDLSVYWYQQSLDQGLQFLIQYYNGEERAKGNILERFSAQQFPDLHSELNLSSLELGDSALYFCASSITQNTEAFFGQGTRLTVV.

This rearrangement joins TRBV25-1 to TRBJ2-3, with D perhaps matching TRBD2 (6 bases). The CDR3 contains 17 residues. CDR1 and CDR2 from the germline V gene are MGHDK and SYGVNS. V was pared by 2 bases and J by 1 base, with 16 bases between. CDR3 bases: TGTGCCAGCAGTGAAAATCCCCCGGGACTTCGCACAGATACGCAGTATTTT. Translating gives CASSENPPGLRTDTQYF.

The chain joins TRBV9 to TRBJ2-7; D is undetermined. The germline V and J ends were trimmed by 0 bases and 0 bases, with 13 bases remaining between them. The CDR3 sequence is 16 residues long. Germline lookup yields CDR1 SGDLS and CDR2 YYNGEE. CDR3 coding DNA: TGTGCCAGCAGCGTAGGAGTCGCGGCCAACTCCTACGAGCAGTACTTC. It encodes CASSVGVAANSYEQYF.

The V gene is TRBV10-3, the J gene TRBJ1-3; D is undetermined. In germline, CDR1 is ENHRY, CDR2 SYGVKD. The CDR3 is 15 amino acids. The V end lost 6 bases, the J end lost 0 bases, and 12 bases lay between the germline ends. This chain's CDR3 is CAISRTGISGNTIYF. In nucleotides, the CDR3 is TGTGCCATCAGCAGGACGGGAATCTCTGGAAACACCATATATTTT.

This clone was counted between two and nine times. The CDR3 reads CASSPSNTQYF. CDR3 bases: TGTGCCAGCAGCCCCTCAAATACGCAGTATTTT. The chain joins TRBV7-2 to TRBJ2-3, with D unclear. Germline V lookup: CDR1 SGHTA, CDR2 FQGNSA. The V gene lost 5 bases and the J gene lost 7 bases, with 7 bases spanning the gap. The CDR3 totals 11 residues.

This chain connects TRBV6-4 to TRBJ1-3; D remains unclear. V lost 3 bases, J lost 3 bases, and 15 bases lay in between. The CDR3 contains 16 residues. The germline V gene encodes CDR1 MRHNA and CDR2 SNTAGT. The CDR3 region has the DNA TGTGCCAGCAGTGAACTCAGTCAGTACTGTGGAAACACCATATATTTT. It yields the protein CASSELSQYCGNTIYF.

V is TRBV5-6 and J is TRBJ1-2; 9 positions match TRBD1. CDR3 length equals 15 residues. The J segment lost 7 bases and the V segment lost 0 bases, leaving 7 bases of the junction unmatched. The germline V gene has CDR1 SGHDT and CDR2 YYEEEE. CDR3 protein: CASSLGLGTGFGYTF. The CDR3 nucleotides are TGTGCCAGCAGCTTGGGGTTAGGGACAGGGTTTGGCTACACCTTC.

The chain has TRBV18 and TRBJ1-1, with D maybe TRBD1 (6 bases). The CDR3 is 16 amino acids. The germline V gene encodes CDR1 KGHSH and CDR2 LQKENI. The ends were cut back, 1 base at V and 0 bases at J, with 12 bases in the middle. The CDR3 is CASSPLRGSMNTEAFF. The CDR3 DNA reads TGTGCCAGCTCACCACTCAGGGGATCCATGAACACTGAAGCTTTCTTT.

This clone is deemed medium-sized (0.01 to 0.1%). The chain joins TRBV11-2 to TRBJ2-7; 9 nucleotides line up with TRBD1. There are 15 residues in the CDR3. V shed 9 bases, J shed 5 bases, and the junction held 14 bases outside the gene matches. Germline CDR1 SGHAT, CDR2 FQNNGV. CDR3 protein: CASRGPTGGLHEQYF. In DNA, the CDR3 is TGTGCCAGTCGGGGCCCGACAGGGGGGCTACACGAGCAGTACTTC.

V is TRBV7-9 and J is TRBJ1-1; D is uncertain. The germline V and J ends were trimmed by 1 base and 1 base, with 10 bases remaining between them. The CDR3 length is 15 residues. Per the germline V gene, CDR1 is SEHNR and CDR2 is FQNEAQ (reference sequence). The CDR3 reads CASSLGQTWNTEAFF. Here the CDR3 DNA reads TGTGCCAGCAGCTTAGGTCAGACGTGGAACACTGAAGCTTTCTTT.

The chain couples TRBV6-5 to TRBJ2-7; 10 bases fit TRBD2. V was clipped by 5 bases and J by 4 bases; unmatched bases: 5. CDR1 is MNHEY and CDR2 is SVGAGI in the germline V gene. CDR3 length: 14 residues. The CDR3 nucleotides read TGTGCCAGCAGTAGCGGGAGGGCCTCTTACGAGCAGTACTTC. It yields the protein CASSSGRASYEQYF.

This clone occurred once. This chain joins TRBV10-1 and TRBJ2-5; tentatively, D is TRBD2 (6 bases). Trimming removed 4 bases at V and 7 bases at J, with 22 bases between. The CDR3 has 16 residues. The germline V gene encodes CDR1 WNHNN and CDR2 SYGVQD (reference sequence). The CDR3 DNA is TGCGCCAGCAGTGGAGAGGCGGGATTACCTTTAGGGACCCAGTACTTC. This translates into CASSGEAGLPLGTQYF.

This clone was observed a single time. Mismatch with germline at one junction end may stem from a read error. The chain links TRBV7-7 to TRBJ2-5, with a possible D match to TRBD2 (5 bases). The CDR3 has 14 residues. The germline V gene has CDR1 SSHAT and CDR2 FNYEAQ (reference sequence). The CDR3 coding sequence is TGTGCTAGCAGCTTAGCTTTGGGAGCAGAGACCCAGTACTTC. This codes for CASSLALGAETQYF. Variable domain in full (rest from reference TRBV7-7 and TRBJ2-5): GAGVSQSPRYKVTKRGQDVTLRCDPISSHATLYWYQQALGQGPEFLTYFNYEAQPDKSGLPSDRFSAERPEGSISTLTIQRTEQRDSAMYRCASSLALGAETQYFGPGTRLLVL.

CDR3 loop: CASSESSGELFF. The CDR3 nucleotides are TGCGCCAGCAGTGAGTCTTCAGGGGAGCTGTTTTTT. The V call is TRBV10-1, the J call TRBJ2-2; D is unclear. Per the germline V gene, CDR1 is WNHNN and CDR2 is SYGVQD (reference sequence). Trimming took 0 bases from V and 8 from J, leaving 4 bases between them. This CDR3 spans 12 amino acids.

The chain couples TRBV27 to TRBJ1-2, with TRBD1 matching over 10 bases. The CDR3 sequence is 15 residues long. Germline V lookup: CDR1 MNHEY, CDR2 SMNVEV (reference sequence). Trimming cost V 5 bases and J 0 bases; bases outside gene matches: 3. CDR3 amino acids: CASSGQGGPNYGYTF. CDR3 DNA: TGTGCCAGCAGTGGACAGGGGGGCCCTAACTATGGCTACACCTTC.

The rearrangement links TRBV2 to TRBJ1-1; D gene uncertain. Trimming took 7 bases from V and 1 from J, leaving 4 bases between them. CDR1 is SNHLY and CDR2 is FYNNEI in the germline V gene. CDR3 size: 11 residues. The CDR3 nucleotides read TGTGCCAGCATGGCGAACACTGAAGCTTTCTTT. The encoded protein is CASMANTEAFF.

The V call is TRBV14, the J call TRBJ1-1, with a possible D match to TRBD1 (6 bases). The V end was cut by 6 bases, the J end by 0 bases, with 8 bases between. The CDR3 consists of 13 residues. CDR1 SGHDN and CDR2 FVKESK come from the germline V gene. The DNA for the CDR3 is TGTGCCAGCAGAGGGGGAGTGAACACTGAAGCTTTCTTT. Translation gives CASRGGVNTEAFF.

This sequence joins TRBV9 and TRBJ2-5; D unclear. The V and J ends lost 2 bases and 0 bases respectively, with 2 bases between them. Germline CDR1 reads SGDLS; CDR2 reads YYNGEE. The CDR3 length is 12 residues. CDR3: CASSVHQETQYF. In DNA form, the CDR3 reads TGTGCCAGCAGCGTCCACCAAGAGACCCAGTACTTC.

In this sample, this clone turned up a few times. This chain connects TRBV27 to TRBJ1-5; no clear D. This CDR3 spans 14 amino acids. Deletions cut 5 bases from V and 0 bases from J, with 8 bases between. CDR1 MNHEY and CDR2 SMNVEV come from the germline V gene (reference sequence). The DNA of the CDR3 is TGTGCCAGCAGTGAATGGGGTAGCAATCAGCCCCAGCATTTT. As protein: CASSEWGSNQPQHF.